Below, one T cell receptor (beta chain) is given with its context. The germline V gene encodes CDR1 LNHDA and CDR2 SQIVND (reference sequence). This CDR3 is 14 amino acids long. With 7 bases clipped from V and 6 bases from J, the junction kept 9 bases outside the gene matches. In the study's own analysis: It was from reference gene primer amplification that nucleated cell counts were estimated. Measured with immunoSEQ multiplex PCR; TCRdb has only the in-frame clones, and not every one. V and J calls and clone size come straight from that table; D and trimming were deduced from the DNA. The sample shows around 270,000 clones, approximately 83% of them seen only once. This sample was included in a study of blood T cell repertoires in COVID-19. The wider study: Researchers got acute and convalescent COVID-19 samples from the United States, Italy and Spain. Sample material is recorded as cDNA or gDNA derived from T cells, B-cell-depleted T cells, or PBMCs.

Patients at the Seattle site were enrolled during active infection and followed longitudinally. The clonotype was recovered from a person aged 65-85 years with COVID-19, enrolled during active disease. Sequences were obtained from peripheral blood. This chain uses TRBV19 with TRBJ1-5; 7 bases align to TRBD1. CDR3 loop: CASTPTGTVQPQHF. DNA for the CDR3: TGTGCCAGTACCCCGACAGGGACAGTTCAGCCCCAGCATTTT.